This passage covers 23 T cell receptor beta chains from one sample sequenced in a study of beta chain features in type 1 diabetes. The whole isolated RNA underwent reverse transcription, so sequencing captured expressed TCRB transcripts. Measured with immunoSEQ multiplex PCR; TCRdb has only the in-frame clones, and not every one. The table includes under 300,000 clones, 7% to 9% detected once. Sequencing input: central memory CD4+ T cells from blood. The receptors here all came from a young woman in good health.

This chain links TRBV18 with TRBJ2-3, with D possibly TRBD1 on 5 matching bases. The CDR3 covers 18 residues. V shed 6 bases and J shed 3 bases, with 25 bases lying between them. The V gene's germline CDR1 is KGHSH and CDR2 LQKENI. CDR3 in amino acids: CASSGGLGRRPETDTQYF. CDR3 coding DNA: TGTGCCAGCTCGGGCGGCTTGGGGCGTCGGCCCGAGACAGATACGCAGTATTTT. The full variable domain, completed using reference TRBV18 and TRBJ2-3, is NAGVMQNPRHLVRRRGQEARLRCSPMKGHSHVYWYRQLPEEGLKFMVYLQKENIIDESGMPKERFSAEFPKEGPSILRIQQVVRGDSAAYFCASSGGLGRRPETDTQYFGPGTRLTVL.

V gene TRBV7-9 combines with J gene TRBJ2-7; 10 bases line up with TRBD1. Trimming cost V 3 bases and J 4 bases; bases outside gene matches: 6. Germline CDR1 is SEHNR and CDR2 is FQNEAQ (reference sequence). The CDR3 loop spans 15 amino acids. The CDR3 coding sequence is TGTGCCAGCAGCTTGCGCGGACAGGGGGGTTACGAGCAGTACTTC. Translation gives CASSLRGQGGYEQYF.

This clone was seen a few times. The chain is built from TRBV7-9 and TRBJ2-5; TRBD2 agrees at 10 bases. Germline CDR1 reads SEHNR; CDR2 reads FQNEAQ (reference sequence). The length of the CDR3 is 15 residues. V gave up 5 bases and J gave up 4 bases; unmatched junction bases: 7. Here the CDR3 reads CASSAGTSARETQYF. In DNA, the CDR3 is TGTGCCAGCAGCGCCGGGACTAGCGCGAGAGAGACCCAGTACTTC.

This clone occurred a few times. The V gene is TRBV19, the J gene TRBJ2-1; TRBD2 matches 10 bases. J gave up 6 bases and V 5 bases, and 7 bases lay outside the gene matches. The CDR3 consists of 15 residues. Germline V gene lookup returns CDR1 LNHDA and CDR2 SQIVND (reference sequence). Written as DNA, the CDR3 is TGTGCCAGTAGTTGGCGACTAGCGGGTTCCAATGAGCAGTTCTTC. It specifies CASSWRLAGSNEQFF.

This clone was observed many times. In the same sample, other DNA sequences code for this CDR3. This sequence joins TRBV4-2 and TRBJ2-1; D remains ambiguous. In germline, CDR1 is LGHNA, CDR2 YNFKEQ. V lost 0 bases, J lost 8 bases, and 8 bases lay in between. The CDR3 has 13 amino acids. CDR3 loop: CASSQDPGDEQFF. In DNA form, the CDR3 reads TGTGCCAGCAGCCAAGATCCGGGTGATGAGCAGTTCTTC.

This clone has more than one count but fewer than ten. Written as DNA, the CDR3 is TGTGCCAGCAGCGAAAGGGGAGCCGAAGCTTTCTTT. Translated, it gives CASSERGAEAFF. The chain carries TRBV9 and TRBJ1-1; TRBD1 might be the D (5 bases). V was trimmed by 3 bases and J by 8 bases, leaving 11 bases between them. The CDR3 totals 12 residues. Per the germline V gene, CDR1 is SGDLS and CDR2 is YYNGEE.

V gene TRBV7-2 combines with J gene TRBJ1-6, with D unclear. CDR1 is SGHTA and CDR2 is FQGNSA in the germline V gene. The ends were cut back, 1 base at V and 5 bases at J, with 12 bases in the middle. The CDR3 is made up of 16 amino acids. The CDR3 bases are TGTGCCAGCAGCTTAGTTCCCCAACCTGATAATTCACCCCTCCACTTT. Translating gives CASSLVPQPDNSPLHF.

The CDR3 nucleotides read TGTGCCAGCAGCTTAGACGGGACAGTGGTGGGGGAGCTGTTTTTT. It is translated as CASSLDGTVVGELFF. The genes are TRBV7-6 and TRBJ2-2, with 7 bases fitting TRBD1. Trimming took 1 base from V and 8 from J; bases not matched to a gene: 7. The CDR3 contains 15 residues. Germline CDR1 SGHVS, CDR2 FNYEAQ. The full variable domain, with the rest looked up from reference TRBV7-6 and TRBJ2-2, is GAGVSQSPRYKVTKRGQDVALRCDPISGHVSLYWYRQALGQGPEFLTYFNYEAQQDKSGLPNDRFSAERPEGSISTLTIQRTEQRDSAMYRCASSLDGTVVGELFFGEGSRLTVL.

This clone was seen a few times. This chain uses TRBV7-9 with TRBJ2-3, with 13 positions matching TRBD2. The CDR3 loop spans 16 amino acids. Germline-derived CDR1 and CDR2 are SEHNR and FQNEAQ (reference sequence). Losses at the gene ends were 5 bases for V and 6 bases for J; bases not matched to a gene: 8. CDR3 sequence: CASSGGLAGVWDTQYF. CDR3 nucleotides: TGTGCCAGCAGCGGAGGACTAGCGGGAGTTTGGGATACGCAGTATTTT.

The chain has TRBV5-1 and TRBJ2-7; tentatively, D is TRBD1 (5 bases). Per germline, CDR1 SGHRS and CDR2 YFSETQ. Deletions cut 4 bases from V and 1 base from J, with 18 bases between. This CDR3 has 16 residues. The CDR3 protein is CASSQRTGMGSYEQYF. Written as DNA, the CDR3 is TGCGCCAGCAGCCAAAGAACAGGCATGGGGTCCTACGAGCAGTACTTC.

This clone has a count of ten or more. This sequence joins TRBV7-2 and TRBJ2-1; maybe TRBD2 (5 bases). Germline CDR1 SGHTA, CDR2 FQGNSA. The ends were cut back, 1 base at V and 3 bases at J, with 10 bases in the middle. This CDR3 is built from 15 residues. The CDR3 loop reads CASSLGAVSYNEQFF. The CDR3 coding sequence is TGTGCCAGCAGCTTAGGAGCGGTGAGCTACAATGAGCAGTTCTTC.

This clone was seen a handful of times. The CDR3 DNA sequence: TGTGCCAGCACCCTGTTCAGGGCTACTTACGAGCAGTACTTC. Translation: CASTLFRATYEQYF. The V call is TRBV2, the J call TRBJ2-7; possibly TRBD1 for D (5 bases). In germline, CDR1 is SNHLY, CDR2 FYNNEI. The CDR3 has 14 residues. The V gene lost 7 bases and the J gene lost 4 bases, with 17 bases spanning the gap.

The rearrangement links TRBV6-6 to TRBJ2-1; 8 bases agree with TRBD2. Germline V gene lookup returns CDR1 MNHNY and CDR2 SVGAGI (reference sequence). The CDR3 has 15 amino acids. The trim removed 2 bases at V and 12 bases at J, leaving 12 bases unmatched. CDR3 loop: CASSYEAGGAQRQFF. CDR3 bases: TGTGCCAGCAGTTACGAGGCGGGGGGAGCCCAAAGGCAGTTCTTC.

This clone was recorded a few times. This CDR3 is CASSPVGLKQFF. In DNA form, the CDR3 reads TGCGCCAGCAGCCCCGTTGGGCTAAAGCAGTTCTTC. The V and J genes are TRBV4-1 and TRBJ2-1; D is ambiguous. The CDR3 spans 12 residues. Germline V gives CDR1 MGHRA, CDR2 YSYEKL. V lost 4 bases and J 11 bases, leaving 12 bases between the germline ends.

V and J are TRBV2 and TRBJ2-1, with TRBD1 as a possible D gene (6 bases). The CDR3 loop spans 15 amino acids. V lost 5 bases and J 5 bases, leaving 16 bases between the germline ends. Germline V lookup: CDR1 SNHLY, CDR2 FYNNEI. The chain's CDR3 is CASSIQGLKDNEQFF. Here the CDR3 DNA reads TGTGCCAGCAGTATACAGGGATTAAAGGACAATGAGCAGTTCTTC.

The CDR3 DNA reads TGTGCCAGCAGCTTATCGTTCGGCGGGAGGGCCTCATACAATGAGCAGTTCTTC. This encodes CASSLSFGGRASYNEQFF. This chain links TRBV11-2 with TRBJ2-1; 9 bases line up with TRBD2. CDR1 and CDR2 (germline): SGHAT, FQNNGV. CDR3 size: 18 residues. The junction had 12 bases not matched to a gene; V was cut back by 2 bases and J by 4 bases.

The sample holds a few counts of this clone. The chain uses TRBV7-6 and TRBJ1-2, with 8 bases identical to TRBD1. The ends lost 1 base at V and 2 bases at J; junction bases unmatched: 0. From germline, CDR1 is SGHVS and CDR2 FNYEAQ. This CDR3 spans 14 amino acids. The CDR3 DNA reads TGTGCCAGCAGCTTAGACAGGGGGAACTATGGCTACACCTTC. Its translation: CASSLDRGNYGYTF.

Ten or more counts support this clone. V usage is TRBV13 and J usage is TRBJ1-4; 9 nucleotides match TRBD1. V trimming: 3 bases; J trimming: 5 bases; junction bases outside the gene matches: 1. The germline CDR1 and CDR2 sequences are PRHDT and FYEKMQ (reference sequence). The CDR3 has 14 amino acids. CDR3 sequence reads: CASSFDRGNEKLFF. In nucleotides, the CDR3 is TGTGCCAGCAGCTTTGACAGGGGGAATGAAAAACTGTTTTTT. The full variable domain, rest sourced from reference TRBV13 and TRBJ1-4, is AAGVIQSPRHLIKEKRETATLKCYPIPRHDTVYWYQQGPGQDPQFLISFYEKMQSDKGSIPDRFSAQQFSDYHSELNMSSLELGDSALYFCASSFDRGNEKLFFGSGTQLSVL.

This clone appeared a few times. V is TRBV18 and J is TRBJ1-3; D is possibly TRBD1 (6 bases). The CDR3 sequence is 15 residues long. Germline V gene data show CDR1 as KGHSH and CDR2 as LQKENI. Trimming took off 5 bases at V and 0 bases at J, with 11 bases between the two ends. The CDR3 loop is CASSEQGGSGNTIYF. The CDR3 DNA reads as TGTGCCAGCTCAGAACAGGGCGGCTCTGGAAACACCATATATTTT.

The chain has TRBV9 and TRBJ2-2; unclear D gene. Germline CDR1 is SGDLS and CDR2 is YYNGEE. This CDR3 has 16 residues. With 0 bases removed from V and 3 bases from J, the gap between germline ends came to 12 bases. The CDR3 sequence is CASSVEVVADTGELFF. The CDR3 DNA sequence: TGTGCCAGCAGCGTAGAGGTGGTTGCGGACACCGGGGAGCTGTTTTTT.

The chain carries TRBV29-1 and TRBJ1-4, with D possibly being TRBD1 (5 bases). The germline V gene has CDR1 SQVTM and CDR2 ANQGSEA. The CDR3 is made up of 14 amino acids. Trimming took off 6 bases at V and 0 bases at J, with 11 bases between the two ends. The CDR3 spells CSVARGATNEKLFF. Here the CDR3 DNA reads TGCAGCGTAGCTCGGGGGGCAACTAATGAAAAACTGTTTTTT.

V usage is TRBV7-6 and J usage is TRBJ1-4; D is ambiguous. CDR3 length: 12 residues. Germline values: CDR1 SGHVS, CDR2 FNYEAQ. With 1 base removed from V and 8 bases from J, the gap between germline ends came to 5 bases. The CDR3 reads CASSLVGEKLFF. DNA of the CDR3: TGTGCCAGCAGCTTAGTAGGCGAAAAACTGTTTTTT. Complete variable domain (other parts from reference TRBV7-6 and TRBJ1-4): GAGVSQSPRYKVTKRGQDVALRCDPISGHVSLYWYRQALGQGPEFLTYFNYEAQQDKSGLPNDRFSAERPEGSISTLTIQRTEQRDSAMYRCASSLVGEKLFFGSGTQLSVL.

This clone occurred once. CDR3 sequence (DNA): TGTGCCACCAGCCCCCCCAAGGGAAATAACTATGGCTACACCTTC. Residues: CATSPPKGNNYGYTF. This rearrangement joins TRBV15 to TRBJ1-2; D remains unclear. Trimming took off 5 bases at V and 1 base at J, with 14 bases between the two ends. The CDR3 spans 15 residues. Germline V gene data show CDR1 as LNHNV and CDR2 as YYDKDF (reference sequence).